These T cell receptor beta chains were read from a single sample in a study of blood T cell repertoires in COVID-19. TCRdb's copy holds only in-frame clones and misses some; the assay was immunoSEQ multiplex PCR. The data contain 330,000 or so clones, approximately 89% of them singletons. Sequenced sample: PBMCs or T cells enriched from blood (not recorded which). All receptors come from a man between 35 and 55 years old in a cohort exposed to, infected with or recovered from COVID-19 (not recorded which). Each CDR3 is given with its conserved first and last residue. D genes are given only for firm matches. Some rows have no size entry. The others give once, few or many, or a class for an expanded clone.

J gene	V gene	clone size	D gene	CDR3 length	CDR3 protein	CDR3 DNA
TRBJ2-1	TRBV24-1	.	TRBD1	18	CATSGPGTGKIPYNEQFF	TGTGCCACCAGTGGTCCCGGGACAGGGAAGATTCCCTACAATGAGCAGTTCTTC
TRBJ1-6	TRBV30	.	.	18	CAWSVVGRQSSYNSPLHF	TGTGCCTGGAGTGTTGTGGGCAGGCAAAGCTCCTATAATTCACCCCTCCACTTT
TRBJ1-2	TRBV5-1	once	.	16	CASSPPGATFDEGYTF	TGCGCCAGCAGCCCACCGGGAGCCACTTTTGATGAAGGCTACACCTTC
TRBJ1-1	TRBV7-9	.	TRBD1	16	CASSPTTGGRNTEAFF	TGTGCCAGCAGCCCGACGACAGGGGGGCGGAACACTGAAGCTTTCTTT
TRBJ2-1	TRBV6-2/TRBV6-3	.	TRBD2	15	CASSRIGAGGNEQFF	TGTGCCAGCAGTCGGATAGGAGCGGGGGGTAATGAGCAGTTCTTC
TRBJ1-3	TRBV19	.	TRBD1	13	CASRGQGRNTIYF	TGTGCCAGTAGGGGACAGGGGAGAAACACCATATATTTT
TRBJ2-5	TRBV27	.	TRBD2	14	CASSPGGGQETQYF	TGTGCCAGCAGTCCGGGGGGGGGCCAAGAGACCCAGTACTTC
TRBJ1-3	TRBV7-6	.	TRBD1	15	CASSSGQGAGNTIYF	TGTGCCAGCAGCTCCGGACAGGGGGCTGGAAACACCATATATTTT
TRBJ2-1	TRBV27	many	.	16	CASSFLGRSSYNEQFF	TGTGCCAGCAGTTTTCTGGGGCGTAGCTCCTACAATGAGCAGTTCTTC
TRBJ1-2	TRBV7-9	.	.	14	CASSSRADSYGYTF	TGTGCCAGCAGCTCACGAGCGGACAGCTATGGCTACACCTTC
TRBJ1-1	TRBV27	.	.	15	CASSLGDTRPAEAFF	TGTGCCAGCAGTTTAGGGGACACACGGCCTGCTGAAGCTTTCTTT
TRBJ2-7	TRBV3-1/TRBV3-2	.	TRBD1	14	CASSQDRGRYEQYF	TGTGCCAGCAGCCAAGACAGGGGGAGATACGAGCAGTACTTC
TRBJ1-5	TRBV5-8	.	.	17	CASSSGSGATSNQPQHF	TGTGCCAGCAGTTCTGGGTCAGGGGCTACTAGCAATCAGCCCCAGCATTTT
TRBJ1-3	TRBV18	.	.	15	CASSPTLQSGNTIYF	TGTGCCAGCTCACCAACGTTACAGTCCGGAAACACCATATATTTT
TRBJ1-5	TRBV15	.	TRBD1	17	CATSRDPGGNSNQPQHF	TGTGCCACCAGCAGAGATCCAGGGGGCAATAGCAATCAGCCCCAGCATTTT
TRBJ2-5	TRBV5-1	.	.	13	CASSPLLQETQYF	TGCGCCAGCAGCCCGTTACTACAAGAGACCCAGTACTTC
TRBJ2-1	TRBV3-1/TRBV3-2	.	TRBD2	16	CASSPLSGKTYNEQFF	TGTGCCAGCAGCCCCCTTAGCGGGAAAACCTACAATGAGCAGTTCTTC
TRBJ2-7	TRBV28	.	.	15	CASSFGGQNSYEQYF	TGTGCCAGCAGTTTCGGGGGACAGAACTCCTACGAGCAGTACTTC
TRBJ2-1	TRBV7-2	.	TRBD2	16	CASKEGGPVSYNEQFF	TGTGCCAGCAAGGAGGGAGGGCCCGTTTCCTACAATGAGCAGTTCTTC
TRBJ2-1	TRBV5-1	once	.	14	CASTTTGAYNEQFF	TGCGCCAGTACTACCACGGGGGCCTACAATGAGCAGTTCTTC
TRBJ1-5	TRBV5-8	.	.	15	CASSTKYRVDQPQHF	TGTGCCAGCAGCACAAAATACAGGGTGGATCAGCCCCAGCATTTT
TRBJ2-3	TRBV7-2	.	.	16	CASSSRWGFYTDTQYF	TGTGCCAGCAGTTCCCGCTGGGGCTTCTACACAGATACGCAGTATTTT
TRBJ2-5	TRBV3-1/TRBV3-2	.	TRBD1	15	CASSLGQGGRETQYF	TGTGCCAGCAGCTTAGGACAGGGCGGGCGCGAGACCCAGTACTTC
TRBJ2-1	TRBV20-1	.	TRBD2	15	CSASPSGGPSNEQFF	TGCAGTGCTAGTCCTAGCGGGGGTCCATCAAATGAGCAGTTCTTC
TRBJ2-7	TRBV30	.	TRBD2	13	CAWKLAGGREQYF	TGTGCCTGGAAACTAGCGGGAGGGCGGGAGCAGTACTTC
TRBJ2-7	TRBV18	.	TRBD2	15	CASSPPSGGKTEQYF	TGTGCCAGCTCACCACCGTCGGGGGGGAAGACCGAGCAGTACTTC
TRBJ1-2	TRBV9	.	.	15	CASSPPQDPLGGYTF	TGTGCCAGCAGCCCCCCACAGGATCCTCTTGGGGGCTACACCTTC
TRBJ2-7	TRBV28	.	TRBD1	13	CASRPGQTYEQYF	TGTGCCAGCAGACCGGGACAGACCTACGAGCAGTACTTC
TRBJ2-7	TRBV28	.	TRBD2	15	CASSSIAGASHEQYF	TGTGCCAGCAGTTCCATAGCGGGAGCATCCCACGAGCAGTACTTC
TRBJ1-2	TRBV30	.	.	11	CACHSNYGYTF	TGTGCCTGCCACTCTAACTATGGCTACACCTTC
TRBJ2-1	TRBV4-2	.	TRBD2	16	CASSQDHASGRYEQFF	TGTGCCAGCAGCCAAGATCATGCTAGCGGGAGATATGAGCAGTTCTTC
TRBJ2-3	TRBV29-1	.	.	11	CSVVSGDTQYF	TGCAGCGTAGTTTCAGGGGATACGCAGTATTTT
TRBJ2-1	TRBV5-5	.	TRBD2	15	CASSFRLAGYNEQFF	TGTGCCAGCAGCTTCAGACTAGCGGGGTACAATGAGCAGTTCTTC
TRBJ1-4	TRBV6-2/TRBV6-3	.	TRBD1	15	CASSPAPGGIEKLFF	TGTGCCAGCAGTCCAGCCCCAGGGGGTATTGAAAAACTGTTTTTT
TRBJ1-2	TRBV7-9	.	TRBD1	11	CASSRTGVLSF	TGTGCCAGCAGCCGTACAGGGGTGTTATCCTTC
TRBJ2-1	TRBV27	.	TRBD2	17	CASSSPVAGGPNNEQFF	TGTGCCAGCAGCTCCCCAGTAGCGGGAGGGCCGAACAATGAGCAGTTCTTC
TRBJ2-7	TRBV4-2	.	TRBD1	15	CASTKSDRNSYEQYF	TGTGCCAGCACCAAATCGGACAGGAACTCCTACGAGCAGTACTTC
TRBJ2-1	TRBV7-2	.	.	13	CASSSTRLDEQFF	TGTGCCAGCAGCTCTACTAGGTTAGATGAGCAGTTCTTC
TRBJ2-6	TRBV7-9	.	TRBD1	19	CASSHSGTGGISGANVLTF	TGTGCCAGCAGCCATAGTGGGACAGGGGGAATATCTGGGGCCAACGTCCTGACTTTC
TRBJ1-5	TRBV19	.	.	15	CASSSGGKGNQPQHF	TGTGCCAGTAGCTCCGGCGGGAAGGGCAATCAGCCCCAGCATTTT
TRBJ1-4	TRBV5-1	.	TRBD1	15	CASSAQTGLNEKLFF	TGCGCCAGCAGCGCGCAGACAGGGCTTAATGAAAAACTGTTTTTT